This passage covers 10 T cell receptor beta chains from one sample sequenced in a study of cytomegalovirus exposure and HLA in healthy donors. The PCR employed 60 Vbeta primers together with 13 Jbeta primers. Sequenced by immunoSEQ multiplex PCR; TCRdb stores in-frame clones only, minus some. The data show about 200,000 clones, with approximately 80% seen just once and 0.85% to 1.4% held by the top ten. The sample taken for sequencing was PBMCs. Receptors were obtained from a middle-aged woman in good health and CMV-seronegative.

The CDR3 protein is CASSLTPDTEAFF. Written as DNA, the CDR3 is TGTGCCAGCAGCCTCACCCCGGACACTGAAGCTTTCTTT. V gene TRBV7-2 combines with J gene TRBJ1-1; D is uncertain. Trimming stripped 5 bases from V and 3 bases from J, with 10 bases between. The CDR3 has 13 residues. Per the germline V gene, CDR1 is SGHTA and CDR2 is FQGNSA.

The gene calls are TRBV4-2 and TRBJ2-3; TRBD2 aligns across 7 bases. Germline V gene lookup returns CDR1 LGHNA and CDR2 YNFKEQ. CDR3 length: 16 amino acids. V lost 4 bases, J lost 0 bases, and 7 bases stayed unmatched. Here the CDR3 reads CASSRLADPSTDTQYF. The CDR3 DNA reads TGTGCCAGCAGCCGCCTAGCGGATCCTAGCACAGATACGCAGTATTTT.

The genes are TRBV4-3 and TRBJ2-7; no clear D gene. This CDR3 has 15 residues. Germline V lookup: CDR1 LGHNA, CDR2 YSLEER. Between the trimmed V and J ends, which lost 0 bases and 2 bases, there was a span of 11 bases. This CDR3 reads CASSQELALAYEQYF. The CDR3 DNA reads TGCGCCAGCAGCCAAGAACTTGCCCTAGCCTACGAGCAGTACTTC.

Concerning this clone itself: Its ends do not fully match the called genes, so a read error is possible. The chain uses TRBV7-9 and TRBJ2-7; 10 bases align to TRBD1. The CDR3 is 15 residues long. Germline lookup yields CDR1 SEHNR and CDR2 FQNEAQ (reference sequence). CDR3 residues: CSSSLPRTGGNEQYF. The CDR3 nucleotides read TGTTCCAGCAGCTTACCGAGGACAGGGGGAAACGAGCAGTACTTC.

Concerning this clone itself: Other DNA sequences in the same sample also yield this CDR3. The V and J genes are TRBV5-1 and TRBJ2-7, with D possibly TRBD1 on 5 matching bases. Trimming cost V 0 bases and J 1 base, with 5 bases left between them. The CDR3 loop spans 13 amino acids. From germline, CDR1 is SGHRS and CDR2 YFSETQ. The chain's CDR3 is CASSLGQSYEQYF. CDR3 bases: TGCGCCAGCAGCTTGGGACAGTCCTACGAGCAGTACTTC.

CDR3 coding DNA: TGTGCCATCAGTGGGGGGACTAGCGGAAGAAACAATGAGCAGTTCTTC. Protein sequence: CAISGGTSGRNNEQFF. The chain recombines TRBV10-3 with TRBJ2-1; TRBD2 agrees at 11 bases. Germline CDR1 and CDR2: ENHRY and SYGVKD. The junction had 7 bases not matched to a gene; V was cut back by 4 bases and J by 5 bases. The CDR3 consists of 16 residues.

This clone was seen a single time. The CDR3 loop is CSVGQTWNEQFF. CDR3 DNA sequence: TGCAGCGTTGGACAGACTTGGAATGAGCAGTTCTTC. The J gene is TRBJ2-1, the V gene TRBV29-1; weak D call: TRBD1 (5 bases). The CDR3 is 12 amino acids. With 4 bases removed from V and 7 bases from J, the gap between germline ends came to 11 bases. Germline V CDR1 and CDR2: SQVTM, ANQGSEA.

The chain is built from TRBV4-3 and TRBJ2-7; D not certain. The CDR3 extends over 13 amino acids. Germline assignment: CDR1 LGHNA and CDR2 YSLEER. The germline V and J ends were trimmed by 0 bases and 3 bases, with 6 bases remaining between them. CDR3 region: CASSQDASYEQYF. CDR3 nucleotide sequence: TGCGCCAGCAGCCAAGATGCCAGCTACGAGCAGTACTTC.

The V gene is TRBV11-3, the J gene TRBJ2-2; 7 nucleotides line up with TRBD1. In germline, CDR1 is SGHNT, CDR2 YENEEA. The J segment lost 5 bases and the V segment lost 5 bases, leaving 8 bases of the junction unmatched. The CDR3 has 15 residues. In DNA, the CDR3 is TGTGCCAGCAGCCCCTACAGGGGTGGTACCGGGGAGCTGTTTTTT. It is translated as CASSPYRGGTGELFF. Drawing the rest from reference TRBV11-3 and TRBJ2-2, the complete variable domain is EAGVVQSPRYKIIEKKQPVAFWCNPISGHNTLYWYLQNLGQGPELLIRYENEEAVDDSQLPKDRFSAERLKGVDSTLKIQPAELGDSAVYLCASSPYRGGTGELFFGEGSRLTVL.

The genes are TRBV10-3 and TRBJ1-4; 7 nucleotides align to TRBD1. The junction had 5 bases not matched to a gene; V was cut back by 3 bases and J by 13 bases. The CDR3 has 12 amino acids. CDR1 and CDR2 (germline): ENHRY, SYGVKD. The CDR3 nucleotides read TGTGCCATCAGTGAAGGGACAGTAGCACTGTTTTTT. As protein: CAISEGTVALFF.